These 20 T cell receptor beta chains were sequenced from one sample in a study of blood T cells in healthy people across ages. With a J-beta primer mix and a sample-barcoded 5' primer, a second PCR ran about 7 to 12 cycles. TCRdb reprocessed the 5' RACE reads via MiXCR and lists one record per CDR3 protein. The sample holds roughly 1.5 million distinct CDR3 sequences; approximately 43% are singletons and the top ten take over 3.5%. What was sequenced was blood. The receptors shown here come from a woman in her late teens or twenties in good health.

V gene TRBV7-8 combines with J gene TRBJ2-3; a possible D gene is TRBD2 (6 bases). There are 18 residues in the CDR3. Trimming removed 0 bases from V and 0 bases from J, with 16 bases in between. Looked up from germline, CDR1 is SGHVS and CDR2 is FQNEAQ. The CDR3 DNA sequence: TGTGCCAGCAGCTTAGCCGGGACTGTGAGCTCTAGCACAGATACGCAGTATTTT. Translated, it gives CASSLAGTVSSSTDTQYF.

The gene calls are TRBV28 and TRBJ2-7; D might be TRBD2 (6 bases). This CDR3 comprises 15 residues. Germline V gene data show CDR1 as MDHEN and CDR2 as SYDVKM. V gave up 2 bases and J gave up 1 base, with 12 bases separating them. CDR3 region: CASSLVGGQSYEQYF. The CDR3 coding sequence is TGTGCCAGCAGTTTAGTCGGAGGGCAGTCCTACGAGCAGTACTTC.

CDR3 sequence: CASSFSGLPSNQPQHF. CDR3 DNA sequence: TGTGCCAGCAGCTTTAGCGGACTGCCCAGCAATCAGCCCCAGCATTTT. This chain links TRBV7-2 with TRBJ1-5; D uncertain. Germline V CDR1 and CDR2: SGHTA, FQGNSA. The CDR3 is 16 amino acids. The V and J ends lost 3 bases and 1 base respectively, with 13 bases between them.

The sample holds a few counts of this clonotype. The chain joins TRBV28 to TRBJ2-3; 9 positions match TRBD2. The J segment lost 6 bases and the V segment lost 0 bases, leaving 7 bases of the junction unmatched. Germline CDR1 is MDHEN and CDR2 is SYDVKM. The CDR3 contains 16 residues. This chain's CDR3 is CASSLWGSGSWDTQYF. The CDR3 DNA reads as TGTGCCAGCAGTTTATGGGGTAGCGGGAGTTGGGATACGCAGTATTTT.

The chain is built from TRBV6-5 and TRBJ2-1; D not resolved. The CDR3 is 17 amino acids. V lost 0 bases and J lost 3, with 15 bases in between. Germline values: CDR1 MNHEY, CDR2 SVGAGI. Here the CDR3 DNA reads TGTGCCAGCAGTTACTCGAAAGGAGCGACGGACTACAATGAGCAGTTCTTC. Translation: CASSYSKGATDYNEQFF.

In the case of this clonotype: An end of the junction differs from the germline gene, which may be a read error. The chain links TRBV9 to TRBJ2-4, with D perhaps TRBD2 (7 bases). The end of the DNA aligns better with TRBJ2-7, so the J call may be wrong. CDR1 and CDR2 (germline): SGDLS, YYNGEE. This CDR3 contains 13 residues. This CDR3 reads CPSSGDTGYEQYF. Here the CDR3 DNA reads TGTCCCAGCAGCGGGGACACAGGCTACGAGCAGTACTTC.

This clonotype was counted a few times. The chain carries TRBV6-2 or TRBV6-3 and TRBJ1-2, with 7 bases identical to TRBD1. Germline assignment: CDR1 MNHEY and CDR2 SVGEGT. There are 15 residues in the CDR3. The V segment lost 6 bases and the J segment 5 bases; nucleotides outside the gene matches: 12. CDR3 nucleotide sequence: TGTGCCAGCAGCCCGAATAGCGACAGGGAATATGGCTACACCTTC. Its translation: CASSPNSDREYGYTF.

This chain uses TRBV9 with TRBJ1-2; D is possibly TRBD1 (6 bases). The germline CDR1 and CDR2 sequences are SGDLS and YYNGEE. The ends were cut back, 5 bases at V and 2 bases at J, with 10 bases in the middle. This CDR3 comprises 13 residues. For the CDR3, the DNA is TGTGCCAGCAGTGGGACACTAAACTATGGCTACACCTTC. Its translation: CASSGTLNYGYTF.

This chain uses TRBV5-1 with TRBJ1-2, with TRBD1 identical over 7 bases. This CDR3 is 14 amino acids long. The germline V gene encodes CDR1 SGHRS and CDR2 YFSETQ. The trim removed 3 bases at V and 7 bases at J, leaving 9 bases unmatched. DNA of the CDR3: TGCGCCAGCAGCTCGGGACAGCCAGCTTGTGGCTACACCTTC. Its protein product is CASSSGQPACGYTF.

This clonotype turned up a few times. The CDR3 sequence is CASSQINQVGYEQYF. In DNA form, the CDR3 reads TGCGCCAGCAGCCAAATAAACCAGGTTGGATACGAGCAGTACTTC. This chain joins TRBV4-1 and TRBJ2-7; D is undetermined. The CDR3 sequence is 15 residues long. The ends were cut back, 2 bases at V and 4 bases at J, with 15 bases in the middle. CDR1 is MGHRA and CDR2 is YSYEKL in the germline V gene.

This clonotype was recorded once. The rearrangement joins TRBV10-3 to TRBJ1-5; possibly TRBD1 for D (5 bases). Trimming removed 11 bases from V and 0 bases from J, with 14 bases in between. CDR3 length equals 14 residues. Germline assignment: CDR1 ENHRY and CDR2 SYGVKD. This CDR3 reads CAAGESGSNQPQHF. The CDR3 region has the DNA TGTGCCGCGGGGGAGTCGGGTAGCAATCAGCCCCAGCATTTT.

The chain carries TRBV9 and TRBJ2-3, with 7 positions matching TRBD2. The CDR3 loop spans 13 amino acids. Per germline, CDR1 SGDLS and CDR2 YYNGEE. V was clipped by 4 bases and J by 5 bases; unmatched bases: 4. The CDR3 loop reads CASSTGGIDTQYF. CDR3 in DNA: TGTGCCAGCAGCACGGGAGGAATAGATACGCAGTATTTT.

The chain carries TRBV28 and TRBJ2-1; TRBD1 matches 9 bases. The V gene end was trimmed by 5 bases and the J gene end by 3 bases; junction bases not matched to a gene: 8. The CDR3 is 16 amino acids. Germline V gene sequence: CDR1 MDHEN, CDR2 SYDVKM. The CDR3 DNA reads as TGTGCCAGCAGTCCCTCGGACAGGGGTTACTACAATGAGCAGTTCTTC. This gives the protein CASSPSDRGYYNEQFF.

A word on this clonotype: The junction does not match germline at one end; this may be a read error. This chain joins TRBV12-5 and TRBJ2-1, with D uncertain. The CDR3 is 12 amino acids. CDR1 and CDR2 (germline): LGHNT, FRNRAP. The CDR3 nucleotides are TGTGCTAGTAGGGTATCCTCCAATGAGCAGTTCTTC. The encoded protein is CASRVSSNEQFF.

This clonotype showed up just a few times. The CDR3: CASSYGGGGSNQPQHF. CDR3 nucleotides: TGTGCCAGCAGTTACGGAGGGGGGGGAAGCAATCAGCCCCAGCATTTT. J is TRBJ1-5 and V is TRBV6-2 or TRBV6-3; D possibly corresponds to TRBD1 (6 bases). The CDR3 contains 16 residues. The V and J ends lost 2 bases and 1 base respectively, with 12 bases between them. The germline V gene encodes CDR1 MNHEY and CDR2 SVGEGT.

CDR3 loop: CASSETVGQGETQYF. CDR3 nucleotide sequence: TGCGCCAGCAGCGAAACGGTGGGGCAGGGAGAGACCCAGTACTTC. The chain is built from TRBV5-1 and TRBJ2-5, with a possible D match to TRBD1 (5 bases). Per germline, CDR1 SGHRS and CDR2 YFSETQ. This CDR3 contains 15 residues. Trimming took off 4 bases at V and 4 bases at J, with 17 bases between the two ends.

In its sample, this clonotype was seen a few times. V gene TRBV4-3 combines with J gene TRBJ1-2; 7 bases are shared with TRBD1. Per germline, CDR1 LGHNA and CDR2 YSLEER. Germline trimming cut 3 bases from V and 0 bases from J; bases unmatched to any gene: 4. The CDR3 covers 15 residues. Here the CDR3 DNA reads TGCGCCAGCAGCCAGCGGACAGGATCTAACTATGGCTACACCTTC. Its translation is CASSQRTGSNYGYTF.

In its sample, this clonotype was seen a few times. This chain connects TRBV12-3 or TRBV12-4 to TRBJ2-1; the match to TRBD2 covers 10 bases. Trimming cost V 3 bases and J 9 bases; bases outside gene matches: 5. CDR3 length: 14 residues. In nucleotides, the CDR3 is TGTGCCAGCAGTTTGGGACTAGCGTGGGGTGAGCAGTTCTTC. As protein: CASSLGLAWGEQFF.

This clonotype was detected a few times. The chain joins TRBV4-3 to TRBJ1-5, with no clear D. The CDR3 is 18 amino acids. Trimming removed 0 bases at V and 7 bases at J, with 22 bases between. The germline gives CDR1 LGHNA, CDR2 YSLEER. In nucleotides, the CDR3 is TGCGCCAGCAGCCAAGATTTGTGGACCGCCTCCCCCAAACAGCCCCAGCATTTT. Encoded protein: CASSQDLWTASPKQPQHF.

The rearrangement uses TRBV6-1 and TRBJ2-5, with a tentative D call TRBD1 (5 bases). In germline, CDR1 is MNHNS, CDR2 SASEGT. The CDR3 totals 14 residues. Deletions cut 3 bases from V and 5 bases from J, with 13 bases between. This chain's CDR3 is CASSDLPKGETQYF. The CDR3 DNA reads TGTGCCAGCAGTGACCTACCAAAGGGGGAGACCCAGTACTTC.